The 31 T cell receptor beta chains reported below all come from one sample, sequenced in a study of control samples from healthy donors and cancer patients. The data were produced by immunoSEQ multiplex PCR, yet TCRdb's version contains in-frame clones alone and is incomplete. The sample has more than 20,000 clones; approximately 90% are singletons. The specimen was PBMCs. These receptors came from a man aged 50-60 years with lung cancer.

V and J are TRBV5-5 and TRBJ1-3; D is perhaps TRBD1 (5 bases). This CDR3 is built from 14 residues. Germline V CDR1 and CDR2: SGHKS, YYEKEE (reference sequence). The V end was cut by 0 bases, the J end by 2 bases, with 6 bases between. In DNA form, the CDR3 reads TGTGCCAGCAGCTTGGGCAGGGCTGGAAACACCATATATTTT. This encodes CASSLGRAGNTIYF.

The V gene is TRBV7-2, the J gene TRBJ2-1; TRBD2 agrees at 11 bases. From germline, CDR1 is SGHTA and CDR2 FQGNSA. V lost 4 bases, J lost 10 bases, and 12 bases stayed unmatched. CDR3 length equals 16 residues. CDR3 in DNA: TGTGCCAGCAGCTCCTCTAGCGGGGGGCCTTATTGGGAGCAGTTCTTC. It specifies CASSSSSGGPYWEQFF.

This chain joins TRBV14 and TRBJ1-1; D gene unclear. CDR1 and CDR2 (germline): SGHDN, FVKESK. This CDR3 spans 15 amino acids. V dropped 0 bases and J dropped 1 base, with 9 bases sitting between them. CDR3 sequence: CASSQDGLPNTEAFF. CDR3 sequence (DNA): TGTGCCAGCAGCCAAGACGGGCTACCGAACACTGAAGCTTTCTTT.

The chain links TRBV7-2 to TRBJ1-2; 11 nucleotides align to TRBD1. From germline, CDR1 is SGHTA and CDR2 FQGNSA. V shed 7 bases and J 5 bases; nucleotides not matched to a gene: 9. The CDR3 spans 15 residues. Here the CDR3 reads CASIPGTGGIYGYTF. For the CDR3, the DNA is TGTGCCAGCATCCCGGGGACAGGGGGAATTTATGGCTACACCTTC.

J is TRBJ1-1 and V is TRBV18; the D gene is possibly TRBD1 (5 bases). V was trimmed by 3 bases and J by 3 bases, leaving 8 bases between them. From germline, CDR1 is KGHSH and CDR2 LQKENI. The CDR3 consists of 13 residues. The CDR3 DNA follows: TGTGCCAGCTCACCCAGGGCCGACACTGAAGCTTTCTTT. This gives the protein CASSPRADTEAFF.

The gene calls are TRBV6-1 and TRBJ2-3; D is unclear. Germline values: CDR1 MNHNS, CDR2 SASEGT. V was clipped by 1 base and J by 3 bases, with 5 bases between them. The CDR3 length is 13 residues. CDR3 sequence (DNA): TGTGCCAGCAGTGAAGGACCAACAGATACGCAGTATTTT. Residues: CASSEGPTDTQYF.

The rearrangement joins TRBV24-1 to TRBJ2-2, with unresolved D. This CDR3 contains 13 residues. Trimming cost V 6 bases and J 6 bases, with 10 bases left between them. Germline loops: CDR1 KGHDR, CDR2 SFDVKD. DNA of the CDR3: TGTGCCACCAGTAACCAAATTGCCGGGGAGCTGTTTTTT. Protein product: CATSNQIAGELFF.

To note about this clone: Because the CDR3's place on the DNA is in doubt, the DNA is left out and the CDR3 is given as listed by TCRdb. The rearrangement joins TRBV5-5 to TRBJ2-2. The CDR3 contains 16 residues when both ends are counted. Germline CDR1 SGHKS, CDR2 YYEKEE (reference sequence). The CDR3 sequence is CASSRRDGEVPGSCFF.

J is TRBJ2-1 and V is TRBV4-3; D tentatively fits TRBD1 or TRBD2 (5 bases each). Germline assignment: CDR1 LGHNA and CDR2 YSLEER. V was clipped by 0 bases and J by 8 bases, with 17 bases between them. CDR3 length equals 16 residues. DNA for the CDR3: TGCGCCAGCAGCCAAGATGCGTCCTGGGGGAGCGATGAGCAGTTCTTC. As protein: CASSQDASWGSDEQFF.

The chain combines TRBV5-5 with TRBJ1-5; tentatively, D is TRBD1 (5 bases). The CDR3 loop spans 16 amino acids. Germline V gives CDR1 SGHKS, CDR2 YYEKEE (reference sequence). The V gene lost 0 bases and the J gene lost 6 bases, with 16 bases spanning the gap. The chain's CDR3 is CASSLASWGGAQPQHF. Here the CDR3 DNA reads TGTGCCAGCAGCTTGGCCTCTTGGGGTGGGGCTCAGCCCCAGCATTTT.

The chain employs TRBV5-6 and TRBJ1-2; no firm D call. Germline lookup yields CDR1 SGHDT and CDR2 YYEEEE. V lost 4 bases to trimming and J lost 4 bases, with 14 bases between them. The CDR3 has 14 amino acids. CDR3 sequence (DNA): TGTGCCAGCAGCGTCGGCGGCTTAAGCTATGGCTACACCTTC. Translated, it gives CASSVGGLSYGYTF.

CDR3 coding DNA: TGTGCCAGCAGTTCCCTCCCCGGGACAGGACTCTCTGGAAACACCATATATTTT. It translates to CASSSLPGTGLSGNTIYF. The V and J genes are TRBV7-9 and TRBJ1-3; 8 positions match TRBD1. Germline CDR1 SEHNR, CDR2 FQNEAQ (reference sequence). V lost 6 bases, J lost 0 bases, and 13 bases stayed unmatched. CDR3 size: 18 residues.

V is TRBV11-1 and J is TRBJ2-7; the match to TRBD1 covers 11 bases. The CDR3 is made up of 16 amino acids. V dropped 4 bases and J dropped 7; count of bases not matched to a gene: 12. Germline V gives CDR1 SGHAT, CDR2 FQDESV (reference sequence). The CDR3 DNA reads TGTGCCAGCAGCTCTCGGGACAGGGGGTTTCGTCGGGAGCAGTACTTC. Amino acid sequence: CASSSRDRGFRREQYF. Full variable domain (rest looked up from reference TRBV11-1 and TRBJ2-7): EAEVAQSPRYKITEKSQAVAFWCDPISGHATLYWYRQILGQGPELLVQFQDESVVDDSQLPKDRFSAERLKGVDSTLKIQPAELGDSAMYLCASSSRDRGFRREQYFGPGTRLTVT.

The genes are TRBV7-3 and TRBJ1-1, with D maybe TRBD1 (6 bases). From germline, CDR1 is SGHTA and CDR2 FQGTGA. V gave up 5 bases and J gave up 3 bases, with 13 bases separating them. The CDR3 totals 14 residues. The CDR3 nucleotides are TGTGCCAGCAGCGCACAACAGGGAGACACTGAAGCTTTCTTT. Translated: CASSAQQGDTEAFF.

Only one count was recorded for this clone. The CDR3 here is CASSLAPGGEQYF. The CDR3 nucleotides are TGTGCCAGCAGCTTGGCCCCCGGGGGCGAGCAGTACTTC. The chain recombines TRBV5-4 with TRBJ2-7; a possible D gene is TRBD2 (6 bases). The germline CDR1 and CDR2 sequences are SGHNT and YYREEE (reference sequence). Deletions cut 0 bases from V and 6 bases from J, with 10 bases between. This CDR3 is 13 amino acids long.

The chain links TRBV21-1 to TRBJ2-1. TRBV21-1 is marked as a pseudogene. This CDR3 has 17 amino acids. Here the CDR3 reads CASSIHLGGKENNEQFF. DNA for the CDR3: TGTGCCAGCAGCATCCACCTTGGGGGTAAGGAAAACAATGAGCAGTTCTTC.

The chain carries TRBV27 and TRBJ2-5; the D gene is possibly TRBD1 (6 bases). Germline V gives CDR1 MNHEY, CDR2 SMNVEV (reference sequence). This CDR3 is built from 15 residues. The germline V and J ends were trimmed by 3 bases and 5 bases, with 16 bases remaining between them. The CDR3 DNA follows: TGTGCCAGCAGTTTGGGTTTGGGGGCTGGGGAGACCCAGTACTTC. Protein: CASSLGLGAGETQYF.

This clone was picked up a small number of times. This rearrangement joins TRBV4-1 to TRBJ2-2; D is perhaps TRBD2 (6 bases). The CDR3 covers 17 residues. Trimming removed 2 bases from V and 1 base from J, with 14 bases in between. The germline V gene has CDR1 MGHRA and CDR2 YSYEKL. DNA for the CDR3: TGCGCCAGCAGCCAATGGAAGGGAGGCTGGAACACCGGGGAGCTGTTTTTT. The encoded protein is CASSQWKGGWNTGELFF.

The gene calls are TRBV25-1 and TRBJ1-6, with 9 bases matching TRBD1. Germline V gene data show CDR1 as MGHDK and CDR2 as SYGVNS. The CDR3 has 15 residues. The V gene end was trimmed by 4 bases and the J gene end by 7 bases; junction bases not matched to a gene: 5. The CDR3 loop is CASSALQGANSPLHF. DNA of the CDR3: TGTGCCAGCAGTGCGCTACAGGGGGCCAATTCACCCCTCCACTTT.

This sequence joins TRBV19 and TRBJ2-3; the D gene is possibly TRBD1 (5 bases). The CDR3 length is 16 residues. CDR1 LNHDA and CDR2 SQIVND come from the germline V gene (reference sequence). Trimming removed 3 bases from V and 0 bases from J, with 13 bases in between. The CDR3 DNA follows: TGTGCCAGTAGTATGTCAAGGGGATCTAGCACAGATACGCAGTATTTT. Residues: CASSMSRGSSTDTQYF.

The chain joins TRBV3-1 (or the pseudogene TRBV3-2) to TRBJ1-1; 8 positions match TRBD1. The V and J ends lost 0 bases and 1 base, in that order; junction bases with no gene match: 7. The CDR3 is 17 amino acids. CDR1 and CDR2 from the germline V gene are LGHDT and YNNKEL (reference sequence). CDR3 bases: TGTGCCAGCAGCCAAGATGGCCAGGGGGCCGCGAACACTGAAGCTTTCTTT. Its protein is CASSQDGQGAANTEAFF.

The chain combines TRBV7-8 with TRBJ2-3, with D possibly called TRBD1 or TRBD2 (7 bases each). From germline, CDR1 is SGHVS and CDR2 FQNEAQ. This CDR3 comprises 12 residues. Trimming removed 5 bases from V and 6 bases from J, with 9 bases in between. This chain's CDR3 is CASSQGGDTQYF. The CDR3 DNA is TGTGCCAGCAGCCAGGGGGGGGATACGCAGTATTTT.

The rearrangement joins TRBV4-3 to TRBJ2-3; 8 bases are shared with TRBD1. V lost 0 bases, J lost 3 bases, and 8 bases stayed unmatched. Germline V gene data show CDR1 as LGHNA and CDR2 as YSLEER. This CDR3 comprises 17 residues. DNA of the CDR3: TGCGCCAGCAGCCAAGATCCAGGACAGGGATTAACAGATACGCAGTATTTT. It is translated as CASSQDPGQGLTDTQYF.

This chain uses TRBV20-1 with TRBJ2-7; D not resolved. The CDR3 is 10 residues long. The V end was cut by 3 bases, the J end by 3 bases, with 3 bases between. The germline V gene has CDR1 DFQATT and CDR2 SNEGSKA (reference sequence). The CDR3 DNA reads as TGCAGTGCTAGCAACTACGAGCAGTACTTC. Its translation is CSASNYEQYF.

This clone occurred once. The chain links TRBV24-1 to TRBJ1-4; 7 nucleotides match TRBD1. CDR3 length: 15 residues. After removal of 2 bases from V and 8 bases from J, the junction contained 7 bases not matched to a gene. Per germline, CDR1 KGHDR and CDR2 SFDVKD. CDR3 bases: TGTGCCACCAGTGATTGGGTTGGGACAGAAGAAAAACTGTTTTTT. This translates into CATSDWVGTEEKLFF.

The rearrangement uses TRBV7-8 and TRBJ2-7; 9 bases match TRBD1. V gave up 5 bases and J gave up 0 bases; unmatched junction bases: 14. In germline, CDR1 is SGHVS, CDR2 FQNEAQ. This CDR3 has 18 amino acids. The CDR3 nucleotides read TGTGCCAGCAGCCCCAAGGACAGGGGAACTTTTTACTCCTACGAGCAGTACTTC. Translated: CASSPKDRGTFYSYEQYF.

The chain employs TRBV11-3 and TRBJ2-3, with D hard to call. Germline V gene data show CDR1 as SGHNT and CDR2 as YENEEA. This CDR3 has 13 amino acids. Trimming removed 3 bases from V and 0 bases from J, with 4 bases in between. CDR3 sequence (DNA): TGTGCCAGCAGCTTCGAAAGCACAGATACGCAGTATTTT. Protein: CASSFESTDTQYF.

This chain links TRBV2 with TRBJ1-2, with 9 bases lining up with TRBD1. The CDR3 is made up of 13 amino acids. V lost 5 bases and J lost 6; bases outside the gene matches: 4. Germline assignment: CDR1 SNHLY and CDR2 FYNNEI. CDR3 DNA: TGTGCCAGCAGTTATACAGGGGGCGATGGCTACACCTTC. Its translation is CASSYTGGDGYTF.

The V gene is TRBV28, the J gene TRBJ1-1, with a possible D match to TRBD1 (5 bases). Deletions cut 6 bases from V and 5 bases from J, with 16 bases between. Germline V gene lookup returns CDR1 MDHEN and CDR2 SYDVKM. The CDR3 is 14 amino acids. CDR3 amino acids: CASSTTGRTTEAFF. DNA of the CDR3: TGTGCCAGCAGCACAACAGGCCGAACAACTGAAGCTTTCTTT.

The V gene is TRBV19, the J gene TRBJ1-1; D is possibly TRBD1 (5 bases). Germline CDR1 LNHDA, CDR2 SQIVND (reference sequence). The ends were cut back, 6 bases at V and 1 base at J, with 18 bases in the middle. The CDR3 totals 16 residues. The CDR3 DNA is TGTGCCAGTAGGCCCTACGGGGCCCTTGAGAACACTGAAGCTTTCTTT. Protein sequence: CASRPYGALENTEAFF.

This CDR3 is CASSLARTDPYEQYF. The DNA for the CDR3 is TGTGCCAGCAGCTTAGCTCGAACCGATCCCTACGAGCAGTACTTC. V usage is TRBV7-2 and J usage is TRBJ2-7; D is undetermined. Germline V gene lookup returns CDR1 SGHTA and CDR2 FQGNSA. Trimming cost V 0 bases and J 2 bases, with 11 bases left between them. CDR3 length: 15 amino acids.